One sample yielded the 18 T cell receptor beta chains listed below, sequenced in a study of blood T cell repertoires in COVID-19. TCRdb keeps only in-frame clones here, not all; method: immunoSEQ multiplex PCR. The data hold about 270,000 clones, with just under 90% observed a single time. What was sequenced was PBMCs or T cells enriched from blood (not recorded which). These receptor sequences come from a woman aged 25-40 years with acute COVID-19.

The genes are TRBV5-4 and TRBJ2-7, with D possibly matching TRBD1 (6 bases). Germline values: CDR1 SGHNT, CDR2 YYREEE (reference sequence). V was cut by 6 bases and J by 5 bases, with 9 bases left in between. The CDR3 has 11 residues. The CDR3 loop reads CASTWDNEQYF. The CDR3, as DNA: TGTGCCAGCACCTGGGACAACGAGCAGTACTTC.

This clone showed up just a few times. The chain links TRBV7-2 to TRBJ1-5; D is perhaps TRBD1 (5 bases). V was shortened by 3 bases and J by 5 bases, with 8 bases between the two germline ends. The length of the CDR3 is 13 residues. Germline CDR1 reads SGHTA; CDR2 reads FQGNSA. The CDR3 nucleotides read TGTGCCAGCAGCTTGGACATAGATCAGCCCCAGCATTTT. Its translation is CASSLDIDQPQHF.

This chain links TRBV7-3 with TRBJ2-6, with 8 positions matching TRBD1. Germline CDR1 SGHTA, CDR2 FQGTGA. V dropped 0 bases and J dropped 0; count of bases not matched to a gene: 4. The CDR3 runs 18 residues. The CDR3 bases are TGTGCCAGCAGCTTAACAGACAGGGGACTCTCTGGGGCCAACGTCCTGACTTTC. Protein: CASSLTDRGLSGANVLTF.

The chain recombines TRBV9 with TRBJ1-5; D not resolved. V lost 1 base and J lost 4, with 12 bases in between. CDR1 is SGDLS and CDR2 is YYNGEE in the germline V gene. This CDR3 region has 15 residues. The DNA for the CDR3 is TGTGCCAGCAGCGTATCTTCCCAAGCGAATCAGCCCCAGCATTTT. Its translation: CASSVSSQANQPQHF.

The V call is TRBV7-6, the J call TRBJ2-2, with D tentatively TRBD1 (6 bases). Between the trimmed V and J ends, which lost 4 bases and 1 base, there was a span of 13 bases. CDR3 size: 16 residues. In germline, CDR1 is SGHVS, CDR2 FNYEAQ. The CDR3 sequence: CASSSPGHLNTGELFF. For the CDR3, the DNA is TGTGCCAGCAGCTCCCCGGGACATCTGAACACCGGGGAGCTGTTTTTT.

The chain carries TRBV18 and TRBJ2-1, with 9 bases identical to TRBD2. Germline lookup yields CDR1 KGHSH and CDR2 LQKENI. The CDR3 has 14 residues. V trimming: 3 bases; J trimming: 12 bases; junction bases outside the gene matches: 9. Written as DNA, the CDR3 is TGTGCCAGCTCACCTGGGACTAGCTGGGGAGGGCAGTTCTTC. Protein product: CASSPGTSWGGQFF.

This chain joins TRBV9 and TRBJ2-3; D gene ambiguous. From germline, CDR1 is SGDLS and CDR2 YYNGEE. CDR3 size: 15 residues. The V end was cut by 0 bases, the J end by 2 bases, with 10 bases between. The CDR3 DNA reads TGTGCCAGCAGCGTAGGAATTACCTACACAGATACGCAGTATTTT. It yields the protein CASSVGITYTDTQYF.

The chain combines TRBV27 with TRBJ2-7, with 8 bases matching TRBD1. Per germline, CDR1 MNHEY and CDR2 SMNVEV (reference sequence). The V and J ends lost 5 bases and 4 bases, in that order; junction bases with no gene match: 16. The CDR3 loop spans 17 amino acids. The CDR3 loop reads CASSPDFGQGGEYEQYF. In nucleotides, the CDR3 is TGTGCCAGCAGTCCTGACTTCGGACAGGGCGGTGAGTACGAGCAGTACTTC.

The rearrangement joins TRBV5-1 to TRBJ2-2, with TRBD1 matching over 9 bases. Trimming cost V 4 bases and J 6 bases; bases outside gene matches: 7. Germline values: CDR1 SGHRS, CDR2 YFSETQ. This CDR3 is built from 15 residues. CDR3 coding DNA: TGCGCCAGCAGCCCGGACAGGGGTGTCGCCGGGGAGCTGTTTTTT. Its protein product is CASSPDRGVAGELFF.

The chain uses TRBV27 and TRBJ2-7; TRBD1 matches 8 bases. The germline CDR1 and CDR2 sequences are MNHEY and SMNVEV (reference sequence). The V segment lost 1 base and the J segment 3 bases; nucleotides outside the gene matches: 5. The CDR3 loop spans 15 amino acids. CDR3 in amino acids: CASSLFGQGLYEQYF. DNA of the CDR3: TGTGCCAGCAGTTTATTTGGACAGGGACTCTACGAGCAGTACTTC.

The V and J genes are TRBV19 and TRBJ2-7; TRBD1 might be the D (5 bases). The CDR3 runs to 16 residues. Germline CDR1 is LNHDA and CDR2 is SQIVND (reference sequence). Deletions cut 4 bases from V and 2 bases from J, with 18 bases between. The CDR3 protein is CASSTSPRTLTYEQYF. The CDR3 bases are TGTGCCAGTAGTACCTCCCCCCGGACACTTACCTACGAGCAGTACTTC.

The chain carries TRBV14 and TRBJ2-1, with no clear D. The CDR3 covers 12 residues. The V gene lost 3 bases and the J gene lost 8 bases, with 8 bases spanning the gap. Germline V gene data show CDR1 as SGHDN and CDR2 as FVKESK. The CDR3 protein is CASSQLEYEQFF. CDR3 bases: TGTGCCAGCAGCCAGCTAGAGTATGAGCAGTTCTTC.

This chain links TRBV10-3 with TRBJ2-2, with a possible D match to TRBD2 (5 bases). Trimming left V 3 bases short and J 1 base short, with 9 bases between. Germline CDR1 reads ENHRY; CDR2 reads SYGVKD. This CDR3 contains 15 residues. The CDR3 spells CAISDTRLNTGELFF. The CDR3 DNA follows: TGTGCCATCAGTGATACTAGACTGAACACCGGGGAGCTGTTTTTT.

The V gene is TRBV19, the J gene TRBJ1-5; D remains ambiguous. Germline V gene data show CDR1 as LNHDA and CDR2 as SQIVND (reference sequence). Deletions cut 5 bases from V and 8 bases from J, with 13 bases between. This CDR3 is 13 amino acids long. The CDR3 loop is CASSPRPVEPQHF. The CDR3 DNA reads as TGTGCCAGTAGTCCCCGCCCGGTGGAGCCCCAGCATTTT.

This chain connects TRBV9 to TRBJ1-2; perhaps TRBD1 as D (5 bases). CDR1 and CDR2 from the germline V gene are SGDLS and YYNGEE. The CDR3 loop spans 13 amino acids. The V end was cut by 3 bases, the J end by 8 bases, with 14 bases between. In DNA, the CDR3 is TGTGCCAGCAGCGGACTGACAGCCGGGGGCTACACCTTC. Translated, it gives CASSGLTAGGYTF.

V is TRBV6-5 and J is TRBJ1-1, with TRBD1 matching 8 bases. Germline CDR1 is MNHEY and CDR2 is SVGAGI. V was pared by 8 bases and J by 1 base, with 3 bases of the junction left unmatched. The CDR3 is made up of 13 amino acids. The CDR3 DNA reads TGTGCCAGCTTAGGACAGGGGAACACTGAAGCTTTCTTT. Translation gives CASLGQGNTEAFF.

V usage is TRBV19 and J usage is TRBJ2-5; D is uncertain. The CDR3 consists of 15 residues. V was trimmed by 5 bases and J by 1 base, leaving 14 bases between them. Germline values: CDR1 LNHDA, CDR2 SQIVND (reference sequence). The CDR3 here is CASSSAVAAQETQYF. The CDR3 nucleotides read TGTGCCAGTAGTTCGGCGGTGGCAGCCCAAGAGACCCAGTACTTC.

Written as DNA, the CDR3 is TGTGCCAGCAGGTTTGGACTAGCGGGGACCTACGAGCAGTACTTC. As protein: CASRFGLAGTYEQYF. This sequence joins TRBV7-2 and TRBJ2-7, with TRBD2 matching over 12 bases. Germline CDR1 and CDR2: SGHTA and FQGNSA. The CDR3 extends over 15 amino acids. The V and J ends lost 6 bases and 2 bases, in that order; junction bases with no gene match: 5.